The T cell receptor beta chain described here comes from a study of regulatory T cells in long-lasting Graves disease. iRepertoire HTBI primers and Arm-PCR of CDR3 regions built TCR beta libraries. One entry per CDR3 protein results from TCRdb running MiXCR on the multiplex PCR reads. Here the sample spans about 210,000 distinct CDR3 sequences, approximately 18% being singletons. Stated time point: newly diagnosed GD, antithyroid drugs for less than 3 months. The TCR library was prepared using RNA isolated from PBMCs. The J segment lost 2 bases and the V segment lost 4 bases, leaving 9 bases of the junction unmatched. Germline loops: CDR1 KGHSH, CDR2 LQKENI. The CDR3 extends over 16 amino acids. This clonotype was found many times. Another study also made use of these data, one on T cells in Graves' hyperthyroidism and ophthalmopathy. From that paper: Graves' hyperthyroidism showing no ophthalmopathy progression within 18 months was considered stable. Patients aged 18 to 65 with hyperthyroidism were newly diagnosed, with duration under 2 months.

This clonotype was obtained from a woman between 25 and 40 years old with Graves disease. The starting material was peripheral blood mononuclear cells (PBMCs), obtained at new diagnosis, from a patient treated with antithyroid drugs. The chain combines TRBV18 with TRBJ2-3, with TRBD1 matching over 7 bases. This CDR3 reads CASSQRDRLTTDTQYF. The CDR3 DNA reads TGTGCCAGCTCACAACGGGACAGATTAACCACAGATACGCAGTATTTT.